The 9 T cell receptor beta chains below all came from one sample that was sequenced in a study of radiotherapy plus CTLA-4 blockade in lung cancer. The method was immunoSEQ multiplex PCR; TCRdb's version includes in-frame clones alone and lacks a portion of them. The profile shows tens of thousands of clones, around 83% of them singletons. The sample here was peripheral blood, taken from a patient treated with radiotherapy plus ipilimumab. The receptors derive from a human donor with non-small cell lung cancer whose response to radiotherapy plus ipilimumab could not be evaluated.

This clone occurred a few times. The chain couples TRBV6-5 to TRBJ1-4, with TRBD1 matching 8 bases. Germline CDR1 MNHEY, CDR2 SVGAGI. The length of the CDR3 is 14 residues. V was clipped by 5 bases and J by 4 bases; unmatched bases: 3. This CDR3 is CASSRDRSNEKLFF. CDR3 coding DNA: TGTGCCAGCAGTCGGGACAGGAGTAATGAAAAACTGTTTTTT.

V usage is TRBV5-8 and J usage is TRBJ2-7; 9 bases align to TRBD1. With V trimmed by 2 bases and J by 2 bases, 11 bases remained unmatched. This CDR3 is 17 amino acids long. Germline loops: CDR1 SGHTS, CDR2 YDEGEE. DNA of the CDR3: TGTGCCAGCAGCTTCTATAGTATCCGGACAGGGGCCTACGAGCAGTACTTC. Translating it yields CASSFYSIRTGAYEQYF.

The CDR3 sequence: CASSPGLAGGTYNEQFF. The CDR3 DNA reads as TGTGCCAGCAGCCCGGGACTAGCGGGAGGAACGTACAATGAGCAGTTCTTC. The V gene is TRBV5-6, the J gene TRBJ2-1; 15 bases fit TRBD2. Germline V gene sequence: CDR1 SGHDT, CDR2 YYEEEE. V shed 4 bases and J 4 bases; nucleotides not matched to a gene: 6. The CDR3 consists of 17 residues.

This clone was seen a few times. The rearrangement joins TRBV5-6 to TRBJ1-2, with TRBD1 identical over 7 bases. Losses at the gene ends were 2 bases for V and 8 bases for J; bases not matched to a gene: 6. CDR1 and CDR2 from the germline V gene are SGHDT and YYEEEE. The CDR3 sequence is 13 residues long. The CDR3 loop reads CASSFDRAPGYTF. The CDR3 coding sequence is TGTGCCAGCAGCTTTGACAGGGCTCCCGGCTACACCTTC.

Only one count was recorded for this clone. The J gene is TRBJ1-1, the V gene TRBV15; no clear D. Trimming cost V 5 bases and J 1 base, with 11 bases left between them. CDR1 LNHNV and CDR2 YYDKDF come from the germline V gene (reference sequence). The CDR3 spans 14 residues. The DNA of the CDR3 is TGTGCCACCAGCCCCGGAGGCGCGAACACTGAAGCTTTCTTT. It specifies CATSPGGANTEAFF. Full variable domain (rest looked up from reference TRBV15 and TRBJ1-1): DAMVIQNPRYQVTQFGKPVTLSCSQTLNHNVMYWYQQKSSQAPKLLFHYYDKDFNNEADTPDNFQSRRPNTSFCFLDIRSPGLGDTAMYLCATSPGGANTEAFFGQGTRLTVV.

The chain recombines TRBV7-6 with TRBJ2-7; a weak D match, TRBD1 (6 bases). V was trimmed by 1 base and J by 2 bases, leaving 9 bases between them. The CDR3 is 14 residues long. Germline assignment: CDR1 SGHVS and CDR2 FNYEAQ. The chain's CDR3 is CASSLEQGPYEQYF. CDR3 nucleotide sequence: TGTGCCAGCAGCTTAGAACAGGGACCCTACGAGCAGTACTTC. Full variable domain (missing parts from reference TRBV7-6 and TRBJ2-7): GAGVSQSPRYKVTKRGQDVALRCDPISGHVSLYWYRQALGQGPEFLTYFNYEAQQDKSGLPNDRFSAERPEGSISTLTIQRTEQRDSAMYRCASSLEQGPYEQYFGPGTRLTVT.

The chain combines TRBV4-3 with TRBJ2-7; TRBD2 agrees at 9 bases. The CDR3 has 16 residues. Germline assignment: CDR1 LGHNA and CDR2 YSLEER. The V gene end was trimmed by 5 bases and the J gene end by 3 bases; junction bases not matched to a gene: 11. The CDR3 spells CASSESGTSRFYEQYF. The CDR3 nucleotides read TGCGCCAGCAGCGAATCCGGGACTAGCAGGTTCTACGAGCAGTACTTC.

The rearrangement uses TRBV13 and TRBJ1-1, with D unclear. Germline V gene sequence: CDR1 PRHDT, CDR2 FYEKMQ (reference sequence). The CDR3 spans 14 residues. V lost 0 bases and J 1 base, leaving 6 bases between the germline ends. The CDR3 sequence: CASSLGGTNTEAFF. DNA for the CDR3: TGTGCCAGCAGCTTAGGCGGTACGAACACTGAAGCTTTCTTT.

This chain joins TRBV4-3 and TRBJ2-1; 7 bases line up with TRBD2. V shed 0 bases, J shed 3 bases, and the junction held 5 bases outside the gene matches. Germline CDR1 is LGHNA and CDR2 is YSLEER. The CDR3 consists of 16 residues. As DNA, the CDR3 is TGCGCCAGCAGCCAAGATACGGGAGGCGTCTACAATGAGCAGTTCTTC. Translation: CASSQDTGGVYNEQFF.